This T cell receptor beta chain originates from a study of early T cells in non-severe SARS-CoV-2 infection. Study as a whole: Chains stayed unpaired after sequencing of bulk RNA from unsorted whole blood.

TCRdb reprocessed the 5' RACE reads via MiXCR and lists one record per CDR3 protein. The sample consists of more than 90,000 distinct CDR3 sequences, approximately 13% of them appearing once. The sample holds many counts of this clonotype. The germline V gene has CDR1 MRHNA and CDR2 SNTAGT. V dropped 2 bases and J dropped 4 bases, with 11 bases sitting between them. This CDR3 contains 14 residues. The sequence was collected from an adult who was a healthcare worker with PCR-confirmed SARS-CoV-2 infection or an uninfected control (not recorded which). The specimen was whole blood. The chain carries TRBV6-4 and TRBJ1-1; D ambiguous. The CDR3 spells CASSDPSSGTEAFF. CDR3 in DNA: TGTGCCAGCAGTGACCCGAGTAGTGGCACTGAAGCTTTCTTT.